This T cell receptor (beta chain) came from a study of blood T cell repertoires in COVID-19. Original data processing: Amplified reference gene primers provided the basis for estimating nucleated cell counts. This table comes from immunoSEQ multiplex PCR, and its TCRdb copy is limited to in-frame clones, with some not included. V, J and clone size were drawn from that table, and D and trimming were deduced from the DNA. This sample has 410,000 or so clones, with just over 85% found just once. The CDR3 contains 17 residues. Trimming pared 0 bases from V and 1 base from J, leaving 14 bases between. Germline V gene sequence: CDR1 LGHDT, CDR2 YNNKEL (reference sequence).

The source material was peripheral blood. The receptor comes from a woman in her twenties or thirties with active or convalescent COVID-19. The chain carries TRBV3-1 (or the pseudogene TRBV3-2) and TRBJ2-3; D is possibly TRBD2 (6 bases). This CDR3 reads CASSQDFKTRGTDTQYF. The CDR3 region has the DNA TGTGCCAGCAGCCAAGATTTCAAGACTAGGGGCACAGATACGCAGTATTTT.